This T cell receptor beta chain was profiled in a study of beta chain features in type 1 diabetes. Sequencing targeted expressed TCRB transcripts, as all isolated RNA had been reverse transcribed. Using immunoSEQ multiplex PCR, the repertoire was profiled, and TCRdb retains in-frame clones only, with some absent. The sample lists 41,000 or so clones, 66% occurring once. To note about this clone: Antigen specificity is unknown.

Study-level findings and limits: Among all four CD4+ subsets, Type 1 diabetes patients had TCRB CDR3s that were moderately but significantly shorter.

Germline CDR1 and CDR2: MNHEY and SVGAGI. V shed 6 bases and J shed 11 bases, with 13 bases lying between them. The length of the CDR3 is 11 residues. The chain recombines TRBV6-5 with TRBJ1-1; D gene uncertain. The TCR originated in a man aged 25-45 years with type 1 diabetes. Some clones in this sample may be carry-over from other donors' samples. The source material was Tregs from blood. Written as DNA, the CDR3 is TGTGCCAGCAGCTCCTTTGGGGAGGCTTTCTTT. Its protein product is CASSSFGEAFF.